This T cell receptor (beta chain) was captured in a study of CD8 T cells in Susac syndrome. Overall study results and limits: The study recognized that its TCR sequencing and HLA analysis covered a relatively small number of individuals.

With respect to this clonotype: Its antigen is undetermined.

V gave up 2 bases and J gave up 4 bases; unmatched junction bases: 10. The CDR3 sequence is 18 residues long. From germline, CDR1 is MNHEY and CDR2 SVGAGI. An amount of RNA that ranged from roughly 0.45 to 1 ug was reverse transcribed with random hexamers. MiXCR, run by TCRdb on the immunoSEQ multiplex PCR reads, gives a single entry per CDR3 protein. The sample comprises roughly 150,000 distinct CDR3 sequences, almost 96% of which are singletons, and about 0.08% rests with the top ten. The sample was CD4+ T cells from PBMCs. The gene calls are TRBV6-5 and TRBJ2-3, with TRBD2 matching over 12 bases. The clonotype was recovered from a human donor with Susac syndrome. The CDR3, as DNA: TGTGCCAGCAGTTACGGAGCTAGCGGGAGGGCCGTGGCAGATACGCAGTATTTT. This translates into CASSYGASGRAVADTQYF.